The 13 T cell receptor beta chains listed next were all sequenced from one sample in a study of blood T cell repertoires in COVID-19. Repertoires were generated with immunoSEQ multiplex PCR, while TCRdb's copy carries only in-frame clones and drops some. The profile shows 75,000 to 100,000 clones, more than 75% of them singletons. Input material: peripheral blood. These receptors were taken from a human donor in a cohort sampled during active COVID-19.

This chain connects TRBV7-9 to TRBJ1-2; 10 nucleotides agree with TRBD1. J gave up 6 bases and V 5 bases, and 9 bases lay outside the gene matches. Germline CDR1 and CDR2: SEHNR and FQNEAQ (reference sequence). The CDR3 extends over 15 amino acids. The CDR3, as DNA: TGTGCCAGCAGCAGACCGGACAGGGGGGTGGATGGCTACACCTTC. Amino acid sequence: CASSRPDRGVDGYTF.

J is TRBJ1-4 and V is TRBV3-1 (or the pseudogene TRBV3-2), with D unclear. Germline CDR1 reads LGHDT; CDR2 reads YNNKEL (reference sequence). The CDR3 is 21 amino acids. With 0 bases removed from V and 4 bases from J, the gap between germline ends came to 27 bases. CDR3 in DNA: TGTGCCAGCAGCCAAGATCCGGGTTTGTGGGTTCGAAAAGAAAATAATGAAAAACTGTTTTTT. As protein: CASSQDPGLWVRKENNEKLFF.

The chain employs TRBV3-1 (or the pseudogene TRBV3-2) and TRBJ2-1; tentatively, D is TRBD2 (5 bases). The CDR3 runs 15 residues. Trimming pared 1 base from V and 9 bases from J, leaving 16 bases between. CDR1 and CDR2 from the germline V gene are LGHDT and YNNKEL (reference sequence). The CDR3 loop is CASSQASQEVGEQFF. CDR3 bases: TGTGCCAGCAGCCAAGCTTCGCAGGAGGTGGGTGAGCAGTTCTTC.

The V call is TRBV11-2, the J call TRBJ2-7; D might be TRBD2 (5 bases). CDR1 is SGHAT, CDR2 FQNNGV, per germline. The length of the CDR3 is 12 residues. The germline V and J ends were trimmed by 0 bases and 9 bases, with 9 bases remaining between them. This CDR3 reads CASSLDSGWQYF. The CDR3 nucleotides read TGTGCCAGCAGCTTAGATTCGGGGTGGCAGTACTTC.

The gene calls are TRBV20-1 and TRBJ1-1; D is ambiguous. Trimming stripped 4 bases from V and 11 bases from J, with 11 bases between. CDR1 and CDR2 from the germline V gene are DFQATT and SNEGSKA (reference sequence). The CDR3 has 10 residues. CDR3 in amino acids: CSATWAQAFF. CDR3 coding DNA: TGCAGTGCTACCTGGGCCCAGGCTTTCTTT.

V gene TRBV19 combines with J gene TRBJ2-2, with D unresolved. Germline V lookup: CDR1 LNHDA, CDR2 SQIVND (reference sequence). The germline V and J ends were trimmed by 6 bases and 3 bases, with 11 bases remaining between them. The CDR3 loop spans 14 amino acids. CDR3 sequence reads: CASRQIRDTGELFF. CDR3 sequence (DNA): TGTGCCAGTAGACAAATCCGGGACACCGGGGAGCTGTTTTTT.

The chain has TRBV28 and TRBJ2-6, with D possibly matching TRBD1 (6 bases). Germline V gene lookup returns CDR1 MDHEN and CDR2 SYDVKM. V dropped 6 bases and J dropped 0 bases, with 9 bases sitting between them. CDR3 size: 15 residues. CDR3: CASRRQASGANVLTF. The CDR3 bases are TGTGCCAGCAGACGACAGGCCTCTGGGGCCAACGTCCTGACTTTC. The variable domain in full, with the rest retrieved from reference TRBV28 and TRBJ2-6, is DVKVTQSSRYLVKRTGEKVFLECVQDMDHENMFWYRQDPGLGLRLIYFSYDVKMKEKGDIPEGYSVSREKKERFSLILESASTNQTSMYLCASRRQASGANVLTFGAGSRLTVL.

This clone has more than one count but fewer than ten. This rearrangement joins TRBV5-4 to TRBJ2-7; TRBD1 matches at 8 bases. The V gene end was trimmed by 0 bases and the J gene end by 6 bases; junction bases not matched to a gene: 8. There are 15 residues in the CDR3. Germline V gives CDR1 SGHNT, CDR2 YYREEE (reference sequence). CDR3 DNA sequence: TGTGCCAGCAGCTTGGCCGGACAGGGTCTTGTCGAGCAGTACTTC. It yields the protein CASSLAGQGLVEQYF.

The CDR3 spells CAALGGTGELFF. The CDR3 DNA is TGTGCTGCACTGGGGGGCACCGGGGAGCTGTTTTTT. The chain is built from TRBV6-5 and TRBJ2-2; D perhaps matches TRBD2 (6 bases). The CDR3 contains 12 residues. CDR1 MNHEY and CDR2 SVGAGI come from the germline V gene.

The V and J genes are TRBV5-1 and TRBJ1-4; tentative D call: TRBD1 (5 bases). The CDR3 runs to 14 residues. Germline V gene sequence: CDR1 SGHRS, CDR2 YFSETQ. V lost 5 bases and J 2 bases, leaving 10 bases between the germline ends. The CDR3 DNA reads TGCGCCAGCAGTCCGACAGTCACTAATGAAAAACTGTTTTTT. Encoded protein: CASSPTVTNEKLFF.

This clone was observed a single time. This chain links TRBV24-1 with TRBJ2-1, with TRBD1 identical over 9 bases. Germline loops: CDR1 KGHDR, CDR2 SFDVKD. After removal of 2 bases from V and 9 bases from J, the junction contained 16 bases not matched to a gene. This CDR3 comprises 18 residues. CDR3 in amino acids: CATSDSRTGEGVGGEQFF. The DNA of the CDR3 is TGTGCCACCAGTGATTCCCGGACAGGGGAGGGAGTGGGGGGTGAGCAGTTCTTC.

V is TRBV15 and J is TRBJ1-5, with 9 bases lining up with TRBD1. Germline CDR1 is LNHNV and CDR2 is YYDKDF (reference sequence). V shed 3 bases and J 0 bases; nucleotides not matched to a gene: 3. CDR3 size: 16 residues. The CDR3 DNA sequence: TGTGCCACCAGCAGGGGACAGGGATATAGCAATCAGCCCCAGCATTTT. Translation gives CATSRGQGYSNQPQHF.

The V and J genes are TRBV7-2 and TRBJ1-5; D unclear. The CDR3 is 14 amino acids. V was trimmed by 5 bases and J by 1 base, leaving 9 bases between them. The germline CDR1 and CDR2 sequences are SGHTA and FQGNSA. The CDR3 is CASSAGWSNQPQHF. CDR3 coding DNA: TGTGCCAGCAGCGCCGGTTGGAGCAATCAGCCCCAGCATTTT.